This entry lists 2 T cell receptor beta chains sequenced from one sample in a study of T cell responses to AZD1222 COVID-19 vaccine. Profiling relied on immunoSEQ multiplex PCR, and the TCRdb table lists in-frame clones only, not all of them. The repertoire consists of approximately 160,000 clones, with under 95% occurring once and the leading ten covering more than 1%. The material sequenced was peripheral blood, taken 28 days after the second AZD1222 dose. These receptor sequences come from an adult who received the AZD1222 COVID-19 vaccine.

V usage is TRBV6-5 and J usage is TRBJ1-2, with TRBD1 matching over 8 bases. The CDR3 contains 15 residues. Per germline, CDR1 MNHEY and CDR2 SVGAGI. V trimming: 7 bases; J trimming: 7 bases; junction bases outside the gene matches: 14. For the CDR3, the DNA is TGTGCCAGCACTCCTGTAGCAGGGGGCATATTTGGCTACACCTTC. It specifies CASTPVAGGIFGYTF.

The rearrangement uses TRBV15 and TRBJ1-5; no firm D call. Germline CDR1 reads LNHNV; CDR2 reads YYDKDF (reference sequence). CDR3 length: 14 amino acids. Trimming took 0 bases from V and 6 from J, leaving 9 bases between them. The CDR3 sequence is CATSRDRIVQPQHF. In nucleotides, the CDR3 is TGTGCCACCAGCAGAGATCGTATCGTTCAGCCCCAGCATTTT.